A single sample gave rise to the 32 T cell receptor beta chains below, sequenced in a study of shared clonotypes between healthy human individuals. The protocol was immunoSEQ multiplex PCR, while the TCRdb copy is restricted to in-frame clones and leaves out a portion. The table records roughly 770,000 clones, just over 95% of them present only once. Terminally differentiated effector memory CD45RA+ cells were left out of the naive CD8 fraction, which was CD45RO-negative and positively selected for CCR7. Material: naive CD8+ T cells sorted from blood. These receptors were taken from a man aged 25 to 45 in good health.

The chain combines TRBV5-4 with TRBJ1-1; tentative D call: TRBD1 (6 bases). The CDR3 is 13 residues long. The V and J ends lost 5 bases and 1 base respectively, with 9 bases between them. Germline V gene sequence: CDR1 SGHNT, CDR2 YYREEE (reference sequence). CDR3 sequence (DNA): TGTGCCAGCAGGGGGGGACAGAACACTGAAGCTTTCTTT. Translated: CASRGGQNTEAFF.

In DNA, the CDR3 is TGTGCCAGCAGCTTAGTTGGCAACCTGGGCTCCTACGAGCAGTACTTC. This codes for CASSLVGNLGSYEQYF. The genes are TRBV7-9 and TRBJ2-7, with D hard to call. The V and J ends lost 1 base and 0 bases respectively, with 13 bases between them. CDR1 and CDR2 from the germline V gene are SEHNR and FQNEAQ (reference sequence). The CDR3 contains 16 residues.

The V and J genes are TRBV29-1 and TRBJ1-2; tentative D call: TRBD1 (5 bases). The CDR3 consists of 12 residues. V was shortened by 4 bases and J by 2 bases, with 8 bases between the two germline ends. Germline CDR1 reads SQVTM; CDR2 reads ANQGSEA. The CDR3 DNA is TGCAGCGTTGGAGAGGGGAACTATGGCTACACCTTC. It translates to CSVGEGNYGYTF.

J is TRBJ2-3 and V is TRBV2; D possibly corresponds to TRBD2 (6 bases). From germline, CDR1 is SNHLY and CDR2 FYNNEI. V was pared by 8 bases and J by 8 bases, with 14 bases between. The CDR3 is 12 residues long. The CDR3 here is CASAWDLSTQYF. The CDR3 DNA follows: TGTGCCAGCGCGTGGGACTTAAGTACGCAGTATTTT.

This chain uses TRBV28 with TRBJ2-7; 7 nucleotides align to TRBD1. Losses at the gene ends were 11 bases for V and 5 bases for J; bases not matched to a gene: 9. CDR1 MDHEN and CDR2 SYDVKM come from the germline V gene. The CDR3 covers 12 residues. CDR3 loop: CASDRAGDEQYF. Here the CDR3 DNA reads TGTGCCTCAGACAGGGCAGGTGACGAGCAGTACTTC.

In this sample, this clone turned up a few times. The same CDR3 arises from other DNA sequences in this sample as well. The chain is built from TRBV27 and TRBJ1-4, with D unclear. With 2 bases removed from V and 6 bases from J, the gap between germline ends came to 10 bases. The CDR3 sequence is 14 residues long. Germline values: CDR1 MNHEY, CDR2 SMNVEV (reference sequence). The CDR3 DNA reads as TGTGCCAGCAGTTTACTGGGGAGTGATGAAAAACTGTTTTTT. Translated: CASSLLGSDEKLFF.

The rearrangement links TRBV7-2 to TRBJ2-3; no firm D call. The V end was cut by 3 bases, the J end by 1 base, with 11 bases between. The CDR3 runs to 15 residues. Germline assignment: CDR1 SGHTA and CDR2 FQGNSA. CDR3 sequence reads: CASSLASYGTDTQYF. The CDR3 DNA reads TGTGCCAGCAGCTTGGCCAGCTACGGCACAGATACGCAGTATTTT.

The count of this clone is one. The sample holds other DNA sequences that translate to the same CDR3. V and J are TRBV4-1 and TRBJ1-1; D uncertain. This CDR3 is 14 amino acids long. Deletions cut 3 bases from V and 0 bases from J, with 8 bases between. CDR1 and CDR2 from the germline V gene are MGHRA and YSYEKL. CDR3 region: CASSQGPLNTEAFF. The DNA of the CDR3 is TGCGCCAGCAGCCAGGGTCCGTTGAACACTGAAGCTTTCTTT.

V is TRBV11-2 and J is TRBJ2-5; possible D gene TRBD2, 6 bases. CDR1 is SGHAT, CDR2 FQNNGV, per germline. The germline V and J ends were trimmed by 2 bases and 4 bases, with 17 bases remaining between them. The CDR3 length is 16 residues. The CDR3, as DNA: TGTGCCAGCAGCTTACCGACCCTCGGGGGAGGAGAGACCCAGTACTTC. Translation gives CASSLPTLGGGETQYF.

The genes are TRBV5-4 and TRBJ2-7, with D tentatively TRBD2 (6 bases). This CDR3 has 15 residues. Trimming took off 0 bases at V and 4 bases at J, with 14 bases between the two ends. From germline, CDR1 is SGHNT and CDR2 YYREEE (reference sequence). This CDR3 is CASSLGGRSLYEQYF. The CDR3 DNA reads as TGTGCCAGCAGCTTGGGTGGGAGGAGTCTTTACGAGCAGTACTTC.

This clone was recorded only once. This chain uses TRBV2 with TRBJ2-3; possible D gene TRBD1, 5 bases. CDR1 and CDR2 from the germline V gene are SNHLY and FYNNEI. This CDR3 comprises 16 residues. V dropped 0 bases and J dropped 6 bases, with 16 bases sitting between them. The CDR3 here is CASSEALRQMVDTQYF. The CDR3 nucleotides read TGTGCCAGCAGTGAAGCGCTTCGACAGATGGTCGATACGCAGTATTTT.

V is TRBV2 and J is TRBJ2-1, with 7 bases identical to TRBD2. The germline gives CDR1 SNHLY, CDR2 FYNNEI. V shed 7 bases and J 4 bases; nucleotides not matched to a gene: 10. CDR3 length: 15 residues. CDR3 sequence (DNA): TGTGCCAGCACCCAGAGTATAGCGGGTTACAATGAGCAGTTCTTC. This translates into CASTQSIAGYNEQFF.

The rearrangement uses TRBV29-1 and TRBJ2-1, with a tentative D call TRBD1 (7 bases). Trimming took 7 bases from V and 3 from J, leaving 16 bases between them. The length of the CDR3 is 14 residues. Germline loops: CDR1 SQVTM, CDR2 ANQGSEA. The CDR3 bases are TGCAGCGGCTTGGAGGGGACAGACTACAATGAGCAGTTCTTC. It yields the protein CSGLEGTDYNEQFF.

The rearrangement uses TRBV30 and TRBJ2-4, with 9 bases aligning to TRBD1. Trimming removed 4 bases from V and 0 bases from J; junction bases left unmatched: 19. The CDR3 contains 20 residues. In germline, CDR1 is GTSNPN, CDR2 SVGIG (reference sequence). DNA for the CDR3: TGTGCCTGGAAGGGCCCCGGGACAGGGTTAGCGGATCAAGCCAAAAACATTCAGTACTTC. As protein: CAWKGPGTGLADQAKNIQYF.

The chain uses TRBV7-8 and TRBJ1-4; D is undetermined. CDR3 size: 16 residues. The germline gives CDR1 SGHVS, CDR2 FQNEAQ. V was shortened by 7 bases and J by 6 bases, with 21 bases between the two germline ends. In DNA, the CDR3 is TGTGCCAGCACCTCTAAGGACCGGGTGGAGGATGAAAAACTGTTTTTT. Protein product: CASTSKDRVEDEKLFF.

This rearrangement joins TRBV28 to TRBJ2-7; 7 bases map to TRBD1. Germline V gene lookup returns CDR1 MDHEN and CDR2 SYDVKM. The CDR3 runs to 16 residues. After removal of 3 bases from V and 3 bases from J, the junction contained 11 bases not matched to a gene. The CDR3 spells CASSFYPGQLNYEQYF. The CDR3 nucleotides read TGTGCCAGCAGTTTTTACCCGGGACAGCTGAACTACGAGCAGTACTTC.

This clone has just a few counts. V is TRBV12-5 and J is TRBJ2-7; 9 positions agree with TRBD2. The CDR3 is 21 residues long. CDR1 and CDR2 from the germline V gene are LGHNT and FRNRAP. V was pared by 3 bases and J by 0 bases, with 21 bases of the junction left unmatched. Written as DNA, the CDR3 is TGTGCTAGTGGTTTTAACAATACCCCGGGACTAGCAACTACAAGCTCCTACGAGCAGTACTTC. Amino acids: CASGFNNTPGLATTSSYEQYF.

The chain links TRBV7-6 to TRBJ2-7; D may correspond to TRBD1 or TRBD2 (7 bases each). The V end lost 2 bases, the J end lost 4 bases, and 12 bases lay between the germline ends. The length of the CDR3 is 14 residues. Germline lookup yields CDR1 SGHVS and CDR2 FNYEAQ. CDR3 residues: CASSLNQGGYEQYF. CDR3 DNA: TGTGCCAGCAGCTTAAATCAGGGGGGGTACGAGCAGTACTTC.

The chain recombines TRBV6-6 with TRBJ2-7; TRBD1 is a possible D gene (6 bases). Per germline, CDR1 MNHNY and CDR2 SVGAGI (reference sequence). V dropped 1 base and J dropped 7 bases, with 11 bases sitting between them. The CDR3 loop spans 13 amino acids. The CDR3 coding sequence is TGTGCCAGCAGTTACTTGGACAGCAGGGAGCAGTACTTC. Its protein is CASSYLDSREQYF.

The rearrangement links TRBV5-1 to TRBJ2-2, with D unclear. The ends were cut back, 0 bases at V and 7 bases at J, with 10 bases in the middle. Germline lookup yields CDR1 SGHRS and CDR2 YFSETQ. This CDR3 comprises 14 residues. As DNA, the CDR3 is TGCGCCAGCAGCTTGGTTTGGGGTGACGGGGAGCTGTTTTTT. Residues: CASSLVWGDGELFF.

The J gene is TRBJ2-1, the V gene TRBV27; 10 positions match TRBD2. V dropped 8 bases and J dropped 0; count of bases not matched to a gene: 10. The CDR3 totals 17 residues. In germline, CDR1 is MNHEY, CDR2 SMNVEV (reference sequence). CDR3 residues: CASSGTSGINSYNEQFF. In DNA, the CDR3 is TGTGCCAGCTCTGGCACTAGCGGGATTAACTCCTACAATGAGCAGTTCTTC.

The V and J genes are TRBV27 and TRBJ1-2; D is perhaps TRBD1 (5 bases). Trimming took off 3 bases at V and 5 bases at J, with 16 bases between the two ends. This CDR3 is built from 15 residues. Per germline, CDR1 MNHEY and CDR2 SMNVEV (reference sequence). The CDR3 bases are TGTGCCAGCAGTTTTCACAGGAGGAGTGCTTATGGCTACACCTTC. Its protein is CASSFHRRSAYGYTF.

CDR3 nucleotides: TGTGCCAGCAGTTTAACAGGACGGTTTCAGCCGAGCTTTGAAGCTTTCTTT. Its protein product is CASSLTGRFQPSFEAFF. This chain uses TRBV27 with TRBJ1-1, with D maybe TRBD1 (5 bases). V lost 2 bases, J lost 7 bases, and 23 bases lay in between. CDR1 and CDR2 from the germline V gene are MNHEY and SMNVEV (reference sequence). The length of the CDR3 is 17 residues.

The chain links TRBV7-9 to TRBJ2-5; D is tentatively TRBD1 or TRBD2 (6 bases each). In germline, CDR1 is SEHNR, CDR2 FQNEAQ (reference sequence). V was shortened by 5 bases and J by 5 bases, with 21 bases between the two germline ends. This CDR3 comprises 16 residues. In nucleotides, the CDR3 is TGTGCCAGCAGCGTCAGACACAGGGAGGTATTGGAGACCCAGTACTTC. This gives the protein CASSVRHREVLETQYF.

This clone appeared a single time. J is TRBJ2-1 and V is TRBV30, with D maybe TRBD1 (6 bases). The germline gives CDR1 GTSNPN, CDR2 SVGIG (reference sequence). This CDR3 comprises 11 residues. V lost 7 bases to trimming and J lost 5 bases, with 9 bases between them. The chain's CDR3 is CAYDRNNEQFF. As DNA, the CDR3 is TGTGCCTATGACAGGAACAATGAGCAGTTCTTC.

The CDR3 DNA follows: TGCAGCGCCAACAGTGCAACTAATGAAAAACTGTTTTTT. Its protein is CSANSATNEKLFF. This chain links TRBV29-1 with TRBJ1-4, with D hard to call. This CDR3 has 13 residues. Germline V CDR1 and CDR2: SQVTM, ANQGSEA. The V and J ends lost 7 bases and 0 bases respectively, with 9 bases between them.

The CDR3 spells CASSGLTSGSLYEQFF. CDR3 nucleotides: TGTGCCAGCAGCGGACTGACTAGCGGGAGTCTATATGAGCAGTTCTTC. The V and J genes are TRBV7-9 and TRBJ2-1; 12 nucleotides agree with TRBD2. CDR3 length: 16 residues. Germline assignment: CDR1 SEHNR and CDR2 FQNEAQ (reference sequence). With 5 bases clipped from V and 8 bases from J, the junction kept 10 bases outside the gene matches.

The V and J genes are TRBV9 and TRBJ1-2, with a weak D call TRBD1 (5 bases). This CDR3 has 14 residues. In germline, CDR1 is SGDLS, CDR2 YYNGEE. The ends were cut back, 4 bases at V and 4 bases at J, with 14 bases in the middle. This CDR3 reads CASSRGDRPYGYTF. CDR3 nucleotide sequence: TGTGCCAGCAGCCGAGGGGACCGGCCCTATGGCTACACCTTC.

V usage is TRBV5-6 and J usage is TRBJ1-4; 9 positions match TRBD1. CDR3 size: 17 residues. The V gene end was trimmed by 3 bases and the J gene end by 6 bases; junction bases not matched to a gene: 12. Germline values: CDR1 SGHDT, CDR2 YYEEEE. CDR3 sequence: CASSSRTGEVWDEKLFF. For the CDR3, the DNA is TGTGCCAGCAGCTCGAGGACAGGGGAGGTCTGGGATGAAAAACTGTTTTTT.

This clone showed up just once. The chain employs TRBV2 and TRBJ1-4, with D possibly being TRBD1 (5 bases). V lost 10 bases and J lost 3, with 15 bases in between. CDR3 length: 14 amino acids. Germline assignment: CDR1 SNHLY and CDR2 FYNNEI. CDR3 nucleotide sequence: TGTGCCATCGACCTAAGGGACCCTAATGAAAAACTGTTTTTT. Translation gives CAIDLRDPNEKLFF.

The chain carries TRBV5-4 and TRBJ2-1; 12 nucleotides agree with TRBD2. Trimming removed 1 base from V and 3 bases from J; junction bases left unmatched: 8. Germline V gives CDR1 SGHNT, CDR2 YYREEE (reference sequence). The CDR3 has 18 amino acids. In DNA form, the CDR3 reads TGTGCCAGCAGCTTGAGGCTAGCGGGAGGGCCAATCTACAATGAGCAGTTCTTC. Its protein is CASSLRLAGGPIYNEQFF.

The chain combines TRBV27 with TRBJ2-2, with D possibly being TRBD1 (5 bases). Trimming took 7 bases from V and 0 from J, leaving 6 bases between them. CDR1 and CDR2 from the germline V gene are MNHEY and SMNVEV (reference sequence). This CDR3 comprises 13 residues. The CDR3 DNA reads as TGTGCCAGCACAGGGACGAACACCGGGGAGCTGTTTTTT. As protein: CASTGTNTGELFF.